This record looks at one T cell receptor beta chain sequence and its context. Its target antigen remains unknown. No base qualities exist here, and no much larger clone lies one base off it. The record originates from a study of post-analysis software for immune sequencing data (dated by TCRdb to 2015 to 2017). Background on the whole study: Disease courses on record covered relapsing-remitting, secondary progressive and progressive-relapsing multiple sclerosis, though some patients had no subtype annotation. A subset of samples was prepared in parallel using single-end sample barcoding, then pooled and co-amplified after Illumina adapter ligation. The multiple sclerosis patient repertoires were compared with about a dozen previously published healthy control repertoires from donors aged about 6 to 26 years. Beyond this particular receptor, the publication reports: When samples were clustered directly using the F measure, samples prepared in the same batch co-clustered strongly, which prompted a batch-effect correction. The control group was slightly older than the multiple sclerosis patient group. Significantly higher frequencies in patients than in controls were found for five or six TRBV segments, including TRBV5-6, TRBV5-1 and TRBV20-1. Significantly lower normalized Chao1 diversity was found in multiple sclerosis patients than in controls, suggesting substantial peripheral T-cell clonal expansion.

The library was generated by PCR. Sequencing instrument: Illumina HiSeq 2500. To reduce PCR and sequencing biases, unique molecular identifiers were built into the TCR beta cDNA libraries. Every 1 to 10 million input T cells yielded approximately 500,000 cDNA molecules, meaning each molecule approximated one T cell. The same protocol used for the earlier healthy control dataset was applied to prepare and sequence the patient libraries. Samples belonging to the same batch were prepared together, multiplexed and sequenced on a shared HiSeq lane. From the authors' description of their analysis: Raw barcoded reads were processed with MIGEC, discarding single-read molecular identifier groups before consensus assembly and CDR3 extraction. Clonotype tables were post-analysed with VDJtools, and diversity was normalized by down-sampling all datasets to the smallest sample size. To correct batch-related cross-sample contamination, repertoire overlap clustering matched CDR3 amino acid sequences but not nucleotide sequences. Starting from the raw public reads, TCRdb applied fastp trimming at Q25, assembled clones with MiXCR and retained in-frame beta chains. CDR3 protein duplicates are merged, each entry listing the most common genes and DNA. The V and J calls were not made by the authors but by TCRdb's processing. The table for this sample lists about 400,000 distinct CDR3 sequences; approximately 33% of them were counted only once. Together, the top ten hold roughly 13% of the sample.

TCR beta repertoires were profiled from peripheral blood of some 13 young patients with multiple sclerosis to demonstrate the VDJtools post-analysis software. Multiple sclerosis patients were children and adolescents aged roughly 6 to 16 years. Including the terminal cysteine and phenylalanine, the CDR3 comprises 17 residues. The CDR3 DNA has 51 bases and is translated from base 1. CDR1 and CDR2, looked up from the germline V gene (reference sequence), are MNHNY and SVGAGI. Trimming removed 6 bases from V and 0 bases from J; the gene matches leave 14 bases unexplained. The rearrangement joined TRBV6-6 to TRBJ2-7, with 7 bases in between that match TRBD2. Input material: blood. This clonotype originated in a girl aged 10-17 years with multiple sclerosis. The nucleotides are TGTGCCAGCAGCCGCAGCAGGCGGGGGAGGAGCTCCTACGAGCAGTACTTC. It is translated as CASSRSRRGRSSYEQYF.